The 4 T cell receptor beta chains below come from one sample, sequenced in a study of OX40 agonist ivuxolimab in advanced cancers. Produced via immunoSEQ multiplex PCR; TCRdb's table is partial and in-frame only. The sample holds tens of thousands of clones, 75% to 90% seen once. This material consisted of CD4+ or CD8+ T cells sorted from blood, taken in a trial of the OX40 agonist ivuxolimab. Source of these receptors: an adult with an advanced solid tumor such as melanoma, head and neck, liver or kidney cancer.

The chain is built from TRBV10-3 and TRBJ1-5; D ambiguous. The CDR3 is made up of 14 amino acids. Germline V gene sequence: CDR1 ENHRY, CDR2 SYGVKD. Between the trimmed V and J ends, which lost 4 bases and 0 bases, there was a span of 7 bases. CDR3 protein: CAISGTDSNQPQHF. The CDR3 region has the DNA TGTGCCATCAGTGGGACGGATAGCAATCAGCCCCAGCATTTT.

This clone is medium-sized in the sample. The CDR3 DNA reads as TGTGCCAGCAGCGGGGTGGACAGGGTACACGAGCAGTACTTC. This translates into CASSGVDRVHEQYF. The J gene is TRBJ2-7, the V gene TRBV7-9; 8 positions match TRBD1. Germline CDR1 and CDR2: SEHNR and FQNEAQ (reference sequence). The CDR3 loop spans 14 amino acids. Trimming at V came to 5 bases and at J to 5 bases, leaving 8 bases not matched to a gene.

V usage is TRBV11-2 and J usage is TRBJ1-2, with TRBD1 matching 8 bases. Germline CDR1 reads SGHAT; CDR2 reads FQNNGV. V shed 3 bases and J 1 base; nucleotides not matched to a gene: 13. The CDR3 totals 18 residues. This chain's CDR3 is CASSFPSGDRLLNYGYTF. The CDR3, as DNA: TGTGCCAGCAGCTTCCCCTCCGGGGACAGGCTACTTAACTATGGCTACACCTTC.

The chain combines TRBV2 with TRBJ2-7; unclear D gene. This CDR3 is 16 amino acids long. Deletions cut 3 bases from V and 2 bases from J, with 17 bases between. From germline, CDR1 is SNHLY and CDR2 FYNNEI. The chain's CDR3 is CASSDPSQSPTYEQYF. The CDR3 DNA sequence: TGTGCCAGCAGTGATCCATCGCAATCCCCTACCTACGAGCAGTACTTC.